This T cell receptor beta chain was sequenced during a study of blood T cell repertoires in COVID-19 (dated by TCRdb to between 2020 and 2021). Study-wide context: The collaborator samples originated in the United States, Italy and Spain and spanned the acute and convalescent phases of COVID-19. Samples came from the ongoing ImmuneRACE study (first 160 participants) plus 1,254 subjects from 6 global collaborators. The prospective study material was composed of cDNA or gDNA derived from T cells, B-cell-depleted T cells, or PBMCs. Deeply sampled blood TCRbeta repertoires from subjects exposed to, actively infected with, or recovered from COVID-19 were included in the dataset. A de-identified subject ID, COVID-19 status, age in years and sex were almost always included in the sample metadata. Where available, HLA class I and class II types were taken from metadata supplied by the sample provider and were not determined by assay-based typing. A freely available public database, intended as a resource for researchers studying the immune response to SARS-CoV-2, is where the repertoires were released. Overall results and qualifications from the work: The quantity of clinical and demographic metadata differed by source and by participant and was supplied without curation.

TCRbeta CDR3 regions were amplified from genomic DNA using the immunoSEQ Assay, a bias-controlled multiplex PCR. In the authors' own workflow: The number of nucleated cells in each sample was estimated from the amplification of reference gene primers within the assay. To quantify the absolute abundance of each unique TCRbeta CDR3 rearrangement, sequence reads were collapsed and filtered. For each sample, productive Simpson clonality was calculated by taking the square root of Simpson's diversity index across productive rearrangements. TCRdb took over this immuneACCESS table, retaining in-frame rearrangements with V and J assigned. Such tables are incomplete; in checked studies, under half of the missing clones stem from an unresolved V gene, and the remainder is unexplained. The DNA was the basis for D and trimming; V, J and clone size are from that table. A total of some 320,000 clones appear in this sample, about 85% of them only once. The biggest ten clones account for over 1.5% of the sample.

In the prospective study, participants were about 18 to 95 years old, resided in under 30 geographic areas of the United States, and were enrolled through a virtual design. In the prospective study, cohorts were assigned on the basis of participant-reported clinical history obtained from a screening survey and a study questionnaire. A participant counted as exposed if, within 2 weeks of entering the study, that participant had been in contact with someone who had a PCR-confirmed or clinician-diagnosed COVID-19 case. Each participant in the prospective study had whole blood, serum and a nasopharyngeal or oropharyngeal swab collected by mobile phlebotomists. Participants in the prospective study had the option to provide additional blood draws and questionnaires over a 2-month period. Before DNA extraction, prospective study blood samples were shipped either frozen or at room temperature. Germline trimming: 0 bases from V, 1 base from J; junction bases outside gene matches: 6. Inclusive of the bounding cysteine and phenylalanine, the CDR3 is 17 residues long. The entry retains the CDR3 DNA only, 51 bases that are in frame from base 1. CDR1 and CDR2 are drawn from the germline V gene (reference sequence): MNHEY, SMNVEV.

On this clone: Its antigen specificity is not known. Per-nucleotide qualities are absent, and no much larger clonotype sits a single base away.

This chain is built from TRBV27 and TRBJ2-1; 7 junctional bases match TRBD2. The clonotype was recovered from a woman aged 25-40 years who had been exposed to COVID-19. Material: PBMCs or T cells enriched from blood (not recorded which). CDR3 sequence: CASSLSLRTSSYNEQFF. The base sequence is TGTGCCAGCAGTTTATCGCTTAGGACTAGTTCCTACAATGAGCAGTTCTTC.